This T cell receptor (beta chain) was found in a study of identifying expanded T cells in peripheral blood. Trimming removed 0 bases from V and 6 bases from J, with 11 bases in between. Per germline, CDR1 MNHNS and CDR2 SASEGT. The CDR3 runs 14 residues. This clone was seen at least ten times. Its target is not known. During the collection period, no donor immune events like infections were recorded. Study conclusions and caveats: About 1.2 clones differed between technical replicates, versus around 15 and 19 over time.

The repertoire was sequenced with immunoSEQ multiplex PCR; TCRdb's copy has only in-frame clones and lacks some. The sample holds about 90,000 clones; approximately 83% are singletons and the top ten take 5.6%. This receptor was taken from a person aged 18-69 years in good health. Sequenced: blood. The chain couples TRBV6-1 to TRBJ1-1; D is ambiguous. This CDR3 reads CASSEAPDWAEAFF. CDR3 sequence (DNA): TGTGCCAGCAGTGAAGCCCCCGATTGGGCTGAAGCTTTCTTT.